This is a list of T cell receptor beta chains from one sample in a study of graft-versus-host responses after intestinal transplantation. The protocol was immunoSEQ multiplex PCR, while the TCRdb copy is restricted to in-frame clones and leaves out a portion. The repertoire holds some 130,000 clones, about 95% seen once, with under 3.5% in the top ten. Their cognate antigens are unknown. The source was unstimulated CD8+ T cells sorted from spleen or lymph node cells, collected before intestinal transplant. Source of these receptors: a human donor who received an intestinal transplant. Each CDR3 is given without its conserved first and last residue.

TRBV6-5 ASSYLGLSYEQY
TRBV4-1 ASSQGRTGGMFEQY
TRBV6-5 ASSYSRYNEQF
TRBV6-6 ASTPLSATNEKLF
TRBV7-2 ASSLTRGGYEQY
TRBV10-1 ASSEDGLAGASYNEQF
TRBV11-2 ASSLDGGPTSEAF
TRBV30 ALSELDEKLF
TRBV4-1 ASSQTEHSNQPQH
TRBV28 ASDRDRGGNEQY
TRBV2 ASSPDGLGNEQY
TRBV19 ASTSATSPYEQY
TRBV15 ATSSLSGRAYEQY
TRBV19 ASSAGGNNQPQH
TRBV11-3 ASSFGYGYEQY
TRBV7-9 ASSSGQGAVNEQF
TRBV7-8 ASTLGLAGDEQY
TRBV11-2 ASSSPGQGYNEQF
TRBV5-6 ASSLAGAGSYEQY
TRBV19 ASSIDVKTGDNEQF
TRBV5-1 ASSVRDRGRWGYT
TRBV5-4 ASAGGTGELF
TRBV14 ASSQGRWRGRRTDTQY
TRBV9 ASSVDVWETYGYT
TRBV25-1 ASRGTGESADTQY
TRBV11-2 ASSLTEAF
TRBV6-1 ASSARGLNEKLF
TRBV27 ASSFGTGREGYT
TRBV27 ASWGSSYEQY
TRBV5-6 ASSPGLVRWTQY
TRBV28 ASSLTGGNTGELF
TRBV5-4 ASSPSPYAGVILVPYEQY
TRBV11-2 ASSLEGLLLAGSPTDTQY
TRBV28 ASSDGLAGTYEQY
TRBV2 ASSGTSGTYEQY
TRBV19 ASSISSGIDEQF
TRBV4-1 ASSLTKGELF
TRBV6-6 ASSSRGNTDTQY
TRBV6-1 ASSEVGRLAYNEQF
TRBV9 ASSVGWDRAQETQY
TRBV28 ASTNPPRNTEAF
TRBV5-4 ASSLGLAGAYEQY
TRBV9 ASSPSGGGYNEQF
TRBV30 AWSNVVGTDALFWGYT
TRBV27 ASSPDRGNYGYT
TRBV4-3 ASSQEVFSYEQY
TRBV19 ASSIGTGSYEQY
TRBV29-1 SALGGPGQGNNEQF
TRBV7-8 ASSLAPGLAGEQY
TRBV19 ASSMAAGATNEQF
TRBV27 ASRFTPGQPQH
TRBV2 ASSDWGAGANVLT
TRBV10-3 ATNRKDNSPLH
TRBV6-4 ARTGGWASTDTQY
TRBV14 ASSHLAGVSNEQF
TRBV5-5 ASSENRGVSTEAF
TRBV28 ASRLVDTQY
TRBV27 ASSLSRRRQGIHEQY
TRBV6-5 ASSWDSSYEQY